This T cell receptor (beta chain) was profiled in a study of cytomegalovirus exposure and HLA in healthy donors. Study-wide points: Reportedly, fewer N-insertions than the roughly 700-donor mean appeared in an Asian-associated ancestry cluster in a later analysis. Rarity held for most TCR sequences, but there were some public TCRs that occurred in many donors.

The PCR had 60 Vbeta and 13 Jbeta primers. Profiled with immunoSEQ multiplex PCR; TCRdb holds only in-frame clones, not every one. The sample has roughly 130,000 clones, roughly 77% seen once. In the case of this clone: Its cognate antigen is unknown.

Germline loops: CDR1 SGHVS, CDR2 FNYEAQ. This CDR3 is 17 amino acids long. The junction had 8 bases not matched to a gene; V was cut back by 2 bases and J by 1 base. This chain joins TRBV7-6 and TRBJ2-3, with TRBD2 matching 8 bases. The receptor was isolated from a man younger than 40 in good health and CMV-seronegative. Source material: PBMCs. CDR3 sequence (DNA): TGTGCCAGCAGCTTACAGCCGGGGGGGAGTGGCACAGATACGCAGTATTTT. This sequence encodes CASSLQPGGSGTDTQYF.